Sequencing of this TCR beta chain was carried out in a study of monozygotic twins with inflammatory bowel disease (dated by TCRdb to between 2019 and 2020). About the investigation overall: A total of some 28 monozygotic twin pairs were included in the full study, comprising nine German pairs (four IBD-concordant, five IBD-discordant) and 19 IBD-discordant Danish pairs. Each individual had, on average, about 151 000 unique TCRalpha sequences and 181 000 unique TCRbeta sequences available for analysis. Disease-associated traits were sought mainly through comparisons between IBD patients and their genetically identical healthy co-twins within discordant pairs. Points the paper makes about the study in general: Because patients were on differing immunosuppressive treatments, the repertoires may have picked up extra background noise and inter-individual variability. Repertoire similarity did not differ between concordant and discordant twins, possibly due to limited statistical power. Compared with healthy twins, IBD patients shared fewer clonotypes with other individuals, and the difference was most pronounced in patients with signs of disease activity. Different T cell subtypes could not be distinguished in the analysis. Measured by the inverse Simpson index, TCRbeta repertoire diversity was lower in IBD patients than in their healthy co-twins. No single strong signal or clonotype linked to IBD turned up in the results, so the idea that one exists was not supported.

Libraries were made using 5' RACE. Preparation of each TCR library used about 4,000 ng of total RNA. cDNA was synthesized with SMARTScribe reverse transcriptase in eight separate reactions per sample. Unique molecular identifiers containing a 6-nucleotide sample barcode were introduced through template switching during cDNA synthesis. Amplification of TCRalpha and TCRbeta cDNA involved two nested PCRs of roughly 17 and 9 cycles, and each PCR was followed by bead purification. Before amplification, the cDNA was treated with uracil DNA-glycosylase and purified using the QIAquick PCR purification kit. The second PCR was the step at which Illumina TruSeq-compatible adapters and sample-specific barcodes were added. TapeStation and Qubit were used to check library quality and concentration, and 5 ng of each library went into the pool. Sequencing of the pooled libraries was done on an Illumina HiSeq2500 single-index Rapid Run using custom sequencing primers and 2 x 100 bp reads. As for how the authors treated the data: UMI-based consensus assembly with MiGEC version 1.2.6 was used to correct PCR and sequencing errors. V(D)J alignment, clonotype assembly and CDR3 extraction were performed with MiXCR version 2.1.1. To normalise gene usage, clonotype sharing and MAIT/NKT TCR abundance, the top 1000, 10 000 and 20 000 clonotypes in each sample were analysed. After downsampling to 27 000 UMIs, diversity was calculated as the inverse Simpson index using the vegan R package. Paired Mann-Whitney U tests were applied to discordant twin pairs, with Benjamini-Hochberg correction for multiple testing. After TCRdb reprocessed the reads, each CDR3 protein sequence was kept as one row, without DNA. V and J calls and clone size were set by TCRdb, not the authors. The record for this sample contains more than 300,000 distinct CDR3 sequences. The ten largest clonotypes hold 5.6% of the sample.

Taken from the germline V gene (reference sequence), the CDR1 and CDR2 loops are LNHNV and YYDKDF. The CDR3 covers 14 residues, taking in both the cysteine and the phenylalanine. No DNA is recorded. From each donor, an approximately 2.5 ml peripheral blood sample was drawn into PAXgene tubes and stored at -80 degrees C. Without any T cell sorting, total RNA was extracted from whole blood using the PAXgene blood miRNA kit on an automated QIAcube. Deep TCRalpha and TCRbeta repertoire profiling with unique molecular barcoding was performed on peripheral blood of monozygotic twin pairs concordant or discordant for inflammatory bowel disease. Smoking habits were recorded for all twin pairs, with individuals classified as current, former or never smokers. Of note for this clonotype: It has no known antigen specificity.

Recombination linked TRBV15 to TRBJ1-5; TCRdb names TRBD1, which stays unverified in the absence of DNA. This TCR was recovered from a human donor with ulcerative colitis or Crohn's disease, or a healthy co-twin of an affected twin (not recorded which). Material: blood. The CDR3 protein: CATSNRGRNQPQHF.